This passage covers 5 T cell receptor beta chains from one sample sequenced in a study of human T cells and chemical hapten exposure. TCRdb re-derived calls from the RACE reads in MiXCR, one entry per CDR3 protein. Found here are about 400,000 distinct CDR3 sequences, 6% to 7% of them singletons; the top ten hold 4.5% to 6%. Time point indicated: patch test 2, 6 weeks after DPC sensitization. The treatment here: therapeutic diphenylcyclopropenone sensitization with weekly scalp DPC. The material sequenced was whole blood, taken in connection with sensitization to the hapten diphenylcyclopropenone (DPC). Receptors originate from a woman younger than 35 with alopecia areata. Some clones in this sample may be carry-over from other donors' samples.

This clonotype was seen only a few times. The chain couples TRBV6-2 or TRBV6-3 to TRBJ2-1; 14 positions agree with TRBD2. The ends lost 6 bases at V and 10 bases at J; junction bases unmatched: 5. Germline V gene data show CDR1 as MNHEY and CDR2 as SVGEGT. CDR3 length equals 14 residues. CDR3 sequence (DNA): TGTGCCAGCAGGAGACTAGCGGGGGGGCTCGAGCAGTTCTTC. Translating it yields CASRRLAGGLEQFF.

This clonotype was seen ten or more times. V gene TRBV9 combines with J gene TRBJ1-1; 7 nucleotides align to TRBD1. With V trimmed by 3 bases and J by 1 base, 9 bases remained unmatched. The CDR3 sequence is 16 residues long. The germline V gene has CDR1 SGDLS and CDR2 YYNGEE. The DNA of the CDR3 is TGTGCCAGCAGCGCCTCATTGGGACAGTCGAACACTGAAGCTTTCTTT. Protein: CASSASLGQSNTEAFF. Drawing the rest from reference TRBV9 and TRBJ1-1, the complete variable domain is DSGVTQTPKHLITATGQRVTLRCSPRSGDLSVYWYQQSLDQGLQFLIQYYNGEERAKGNILERFSAQQFPDLHSELNLSSLELGDSALYFCASSASLGQSNTEAFFGQGTRLTVV.

This clonotype showed up just a few times. V is TRBV6-5 and J is TRBJ1-1, with no clear D. Trimming took off 7 bases at V and 1 base at J, with 16 bases between the two ends. This CDR3 is built from 15 residues. Germline assignment: CDR1 MNHEY and CDR2 SVGAGI. The CDR3 coding sequence is TGTGCCAGCAAATACGGCGGGGTCTCGAACACTGAAGCTTTCTTT. Translating it yields CASKYGGVSNTEAFF.

This clonotype is a singleton in its sample. The chain links TRBV7-8 to TRBJ2-7, with 8 bases lining up with TRBD2. The CDR3 totals 14 residues. V trimming: 3 bases; J trimming: 9 bases; junction bases outside the gene matches: 10. Per germline, CDR1 SGHVS and CDR2 FQNEAQ. The chain's CDR3 is CASSFSRGGPGQYF. In DNA, the CDR3 is TGTGCCAGCAGCTTCTCCCGGGGGGGCCCCGGGCAGTACTTC.

This clonotype was seen only a few times. V gene TRBV14 combines with J gene TRBJ2-3, with 7 bases matching TRBD1. The CDR3 totals 15 residues. Germline CDR1 reads SGHDN; CDR2 reads FVKESK. The J segment lost 2 bases and the V segment lost 2 bases, leaving 4 bases of the junction unmatched. DNA for the CDR3: TGTGCCAGCAGCCAAATGAGGGGGCCCACAGATACGCAGTATTTT. Translated, it gives CASSQMRGPTDTQYF.